Each of the 22 T cell receptor beta chains below was sequenced from the same sample in a study of vaccination effects on CD4 cells after COVID-19. No cognate antigen is known for these TCRs. TCRdb's copy holds only in-frame clones and misses some; the assay was immunoSEQ multiplex PCR. Of around 36,000 clones in the sample, approximately 70% were seen once. Using viral peptide pools, the ViraFEST assay grew out antigen-specific CD4+ T cells prior to sequencing. The culture ran for about 10 days, and then CD4+ T cells were isolated. None of these healthy vaccinees had been infected with SARS-CoV-2 before vaccination. Sequencing was performed on CD4+ T cells from PBMCs cultured with SARS-CoV-2 spike peptides, taken before COVID-19 vaccination. All receptors come from a human donor who received a COVID-19 vaccine.

This clone came up many times. V gene TRBV5-1 combines with J gene TRBJ1-6; D ambiguous. CDR1 and CDR2 (germline): SGHRS, YFSETQ. The length of the CDR3 is 17 residues. V was clipped by 0 bases and J by 2 bases, with 12 bases between them. CDR3 coding DNA: TGCGCCAGCAGCTTGGGTAGCGGCAGAGCCTATAATTCACCCCTCCACTTT. Translation: CASSLGSGRAYNSPLHF.

V is TRBV3-1 (or the pseudogene TRBV3-2) and J is TRBJ2-7, with D tentatively TRBD1 (6 bases). The CDR3 totals 15 residues. CDR1 and CDR2 from the germline V gene are LGHDT and YNNKEL (reference sequence). V lost 0 bases, J lost 2 bases, and 11 bases lay in between. DNA for the CDR3: TGTGCCAGCAGCCAAGAGGGGGCAGGTGCCTACGAGCAGTACTTC. Its translation: CASSQEGAGAYEQYF.

This chain connects TRBV30 to TRBJ1-5; 9 bases agree with TRBD1. This CDR3 is 14 amino acids long. Germline assignment: CDR1 GTSNPN and CDR2 SVGIG (reference sequence). V lost 4 bases to trimming and J lost 7 bases; unmatched junction nucleotides: 8. Here the CDR3 DNA reads TGTGCCTGGACCACCGGGACAGGGACACAGCCCCAGCATTTT. This translates into CAWTTGTGTQPQHF. The entire variable domain, with the rest obtained from reference TRBV30 and TRBJ1-5, is as follows: SQTIHQWPATLVQPVGSPLSLECTVEGTSNPNLYWYRQAAGRGLQLLFYSVGIGQISSEVPQNLSASRPQDRQFILSSKKLLLSDSGFYLCAWTTGTGTQPQHFGDGTRLSIL.

This clone has just one count. The V call is TRBV29-1, the J call TRBJ1-4, with D maybe TRBD1 (6 bases). The CDR3 covers 13 residues. With 7 bases removed from V and 6 bases from J, the gap between germline ends came to 15 bases. Germline CDR1 SQVTM, CDR2 ANQGSEA. DNA for the CDR3: TGCAGCGCAATTACAGGGTCGGATGAAAAACTGTTTTTT. This codes for CSAITGSDEKLFF.

This clone was detected only a few times. CDR3 in amino acids: CASSYGTGNGYTF. CDR3 DNA sequence: TGTGCCAGCAGTTACGGGACCGGAAATGGCTACACCTTC. The chain carries TRBV6-6 and TRBJ1-2, with D maybe TRBD1 (5 bases). V shed 2 bases and J shed 6 bases, with 10 bases lying between them. CDR1 is MNHNY, CDR2 SVGAGI, per germline (reference sequence). This CDR3 has 13 residues.

This chain links TRBV19 with TRBJ1-1; D possibly corresponds to TRBD1 (6 bases). The germline V gene encodes CDR1 LNHDA and CDR2 SQIVND (reference sequence). The CDR3 spans 14 residues. The V end was cut by 6 bases, the J end by 4 bases, with 15 bases between. The CDR3 spells CASSQQGGRTEAFF. In nucleotides, the CDR3 is TGTGCCAGTAGCCAACAGGGCGGTCGCACTGAAGCTTTCTTT.

The table lists this clone with a count of one. The V call is TRBV3-1 (or the pseudogene TRBV3-2), the J call TRBJ1-1; D is possibly TRBD1 (6 bases). The CDR3 has 13 amino acids. V was shortened by 4 bases and J by 3 bases, with 9 bases between the two germline ends. The V gene's germline CDR1 is LGHDT and CDR2 YNNKEL (reference sequence). The chain's CDR3 is CASSLGQYTEAFF. DNA for the CDR3: TGTGCCAGCAGCCTCGGACAGTACACTGAAGCTTTCTTT.

This clone was detected only a few times. V is TRBV3-1 (or the pseudogene TRBV3-2) and J is TRBJ1-3; TRBD1 agrees at 8 bases. The CDR3 is made up of 16 amino acids. Germline CDR1 and CDR2: LGHDT and YNNKEL (reference sequence). After removal of 1 base from V and 2 bases from J, the junction contained 4 bases not matched to a gene. In DNA, the CDR3 is TGTGCCAGCAGCCAAGTTCAGGGGGCGCCTGGAAACACCATATATTTT. It codes for CASSQVQGAPGNTIYF.

This clone was detected a few times. V and J are TRBV5-5 and TRBJ2-7; 14 bases are a match to TRBD2. From germline, CDR1 is SGHKS and CDR2 YYEKEE (reference sequence). V shed 9 bases and J 5 bases; nucleotides not matched to a gene: 10. This CDR3 is 15 amino acids long. The CDR3 DNA reads as TGTGCCACCGGGACTAGCGGGAGTCAGGGGCACGAGCAGTACTTC. It yields the protein CATGTSGSQGHEQYF.

The chain uses TRBV27 and TRBJ1-1; D ambiguous. Trimming removed 3 bases at V and 2 bases at J, with 7 bases between. CDR3 length equals 13 residues. Germline V gene lookup returns CDR1 MNHEY and CDR2 SMNVEV (reference sequence). The CDR3, as DNA: TGTGCCAGCAGTTTCACGTTTAACACTGAAGCTTTCTTT. It encodes CASSFTFNTEAFF.

The chain uses TRBV5-6 and TRBJ1-2; TRBD1 might be the D (5 bases). V was clipped by 2 bases and J by 3 bases, with 11 bases between them. CDR1 SGHDT and CDR2 YYEEEE come from the germline V gene. This CDR3 has 14 residues. CDR3 in DNA: TGTGCCAGCAGCTTCGACGGGGGAGACTATGGCTACACCTTC. Translated, it gives CASSFDGGDYGYTF.

This chain connects TRBV7-9 to TRBJ2-1, with 8 bases fitting TRBD2. There are 17 residues in the CDR3. From germline, CDR1 is SEHNR and CDR2 FQNEAQ (reference sequence). J lost 2 bases, V lost 5 bases, and 11 bases had no gene match. CDR3 in DNA: TGTGCCAGCAGCCCCCGATGGACCGGGGGGGCCTACAATGAGCAGTTCTTC. Protein product: CASSPRWTGGAYNEQFF.

The chain links TRBV5-8 to TRBJ2-5, with TRBD1 as a possible D gene (5 bases). The V end lost 5 bases, the J end lost 2 bases, and 7 bases lay between the germline ends. CDR1 and CDR2 from the germline V gene are SGHTS and YDEGEE. There are 12 residues in the CDR3. DNA for the CDR3: TGTGCCAGCAGTCGACAGCAAGAGACCCAGTACTTC. Encoded protein: CASSRQQETQYF.

This clone occurred a few times. The chain uses TRBV12-3 or TRBV12-4 and TRBJ1-1; D not certain. The germline V and J ends were trimmed by 4 bases and 1 base, with 7 bases remaining between them. The CDR3 has 13 residues. The DNA of the CDR3 is TGTGCCAGCAGTTGGCGGGGGAACACTGAAGCTTTCTTT. It is translated as CASSWRGNTEAFF.

The chain is built from TRBV19 and TRBJ2-3; TRBD2 agrees at 13 bases. The trim removed 5 bases at V and 3 bases at J, leaving 5 bases unmatched. From germline, CDR1 is LNHDA and CDR2 SQIVND (reference sequence). This CDR3 is 16 amino acids long. The DNA for the CDR3 is TGTGCCAGTAGTCGGACTAGCGGGAGAGCGACAGATACGCAGTATTTT. This gives the protein CASSRTSGRATDTQYF. Filled out from reference TRBV19 and TRBJ2-3, the complete variable domain reads DGGITQSPKYLFRKEGQNVTLSCEQNLNHDAMYWYRQDPGQGLRLIYYSQIVNDFQKGDIAEGYSVSREKKESFPLTVTSAQKNPTAFYLCASSRTSGRATDTQYFGPGTRLTVL.

The V and J genes are TRBV27 and TRBJ2-4, with D possibly TRBD1 on 6 matching bases. The CDR3 is 14 residues long. V was clipped by 2 bases and J by 1 base, with 6 bases between them. Germline lookup yields CDR1 MNHEY and CDR2 SMNVEV (reference sequence). This CDR3 is CASSLQGAKNIQYF. DNA for the CDR3: TGTGCCAGCAGTTTACAGGGGGCCAAAAACATTCAGTACTTC.

The chain has TRBV20-1 and TRBJ2-3; TRBD2 matches at 11 bases. V was clipped by 3 bases and J by 2 bases; unmatched bases: 4. The germline gives CDR1 DFQATT, CDR2 SNEGSKA (reference sequence). This CDR3 contains 15 residues. The DNA for the CDR3 is TGCAGTGCTAGTGAACTAGCGGGAGCCACAGATACGCAGTATTTT. It encodes CSASELAGATDTQYF.

This clone was detected a few times. The chain is built from TRBV2 and TRBJ2-5; 12 bases align to TRBD1. CDR1 and CDR2 (germline): SNHLY, FYNNEI. The trim removed 6 bases at V and 4 bases at J, leaving 3 bases unmatched. The CDR3 contains 14 residues. The CDR3 is CASSGTGGRETQYF. The DNA for the CDR3 is TGTGCCAGCAGCGGGACAGGGGGCAGAGAGACCCAGTACTTC.

The table lists this clone with a few counts. The chain joins TRBV6-5 to TRBJ2-2, with D unclear. CDR1 and CDR2 (germline): MNHEY, SVGAGI. The V end was cut by 8 bases, the J end by 1 base, with 11 bases between. The CDR3 length is 14 residues. The CDR3 sequence: CASRQGLNTGELFF. For the CDR3, the DNA is TGTGCCAGCCGCCAAGGGCTGAACACCGGGGAGCTGTTTTTT.

Here the CDR3 reads CASSHLRQGYNSPLHF. The CDR3 bases are TGTGCCAGCAGCCACCTCAGACAGGGGTATAATTCACCCCTCCACTTT. This chain connects TRBV5-5 to TRBJ1-6; 8 bases are a match to TRBD1. From germline, CDR1 is SGHKS and CDR2 YYEKEE (reference sequence). Trimming took 4 bases from V and 4 from J; bases not matched to a gene: 7. The CDR3 consists of 16 residues.

The chain combines TRBV19 with TRBJ2-3, with no clear D. The CDR3 contains 14 residues. Trimming took 8 bases from V and 0 from J, leaving 12 bases between them. Germline V gene lookup returns CDR1 LNHDA and CDR2 SQIVND (reference sequence). CDR3 region: CASSRTISTDTQYF. The CDR3 DNA is TGTGCCAGTTCACGGACCATTAGCACAGATACGCAGTATTTT.

V gene TRBV15 combines with J gene TRBJ2-3, with 11 bases aligning to TRBD1. This CDR3 is 15 amino acids long. Germline lookup yields CDR1 LNHNV and CDR2 YYDKDF (reference sequence). With V trimmed by 4 bases and J by 6 bases, 6 bases remained unmatched. The CDR3 region is CATSTGDRGGDTQYF. The DNA of the CDR3 is TGTGCCACCAGCACTGGGGACAGGGGGGGGGATACGCAGTATTTT.